The 27 T cell receptor beta chains presented below share a single source sample, sequenced in a study of blood T cell repertoires in COVID-19. Clones were sequenced by immunoSEQ multiplex PCR, and TCRdb holds only the in-frame ones, with some missing. The table lists around 270,000 clones, approximately 91% of them singletons. The sequenced sample consisted of peripheral blood. The receptors shown here come from a person aged 18-30 years with COVID-19, enrolled during active disease.

This chain connects TRBV29-1 to TRBJ2-5, with D possibly matching TRBD2 (5 bases). This CDR3 has 14 amino acids. Germline V gives CDR1 SQVTM, CDR2 ANQGSEA. V was pared by 4 bases and J by 4 bases, with 16 bases between. CDR3 loop: CSVVGGPERETQYF. In DNA, the CDR3 is TGCAGCGTTGTCGGCGGGCCGGAGAGAGAGACCCAGTACTTC.

V and J are TRBV5-1 and TRBJ2-6; 9 bases align to TRBD1. V was clipped by 2 bases and J by 0 bases; unmatched bases: 9. The CDR3 is 19 residues long. Germline V gene data show CDR1 as SGHRS and CDR2 as YFSETQ. The CDR3 DNA reads TGCGCCAGCAGCTTACAGGGGGCAGGAACGCCCTCTGGGGCCAACGTCCTGACTTTC. Its protein product is CASSLQGAGTPSGANVLTF.

The CDR3 DNA is TGTGCCAGCAGTGTCCTAGCGGGAGATTACTACGAGCAGTACTTC. This codes for CASSVLAGDYYEQYF. The V call is TRBV2, the J call TRBJ2-7; 10 bases match TRBD2. Germline assignment: CDR1 SNHLY and CDR2 FYNNEI. This CDR3 spans 15 amino acids. V gave up 4 bases and J gave up 3 bases; unmatched junction bases: 6. Drawing the rest from reference TRBV2 and TRBJ2-7, the complete variable domain is EPEVTQTPSHQVTQMGQEVILRCVPISNHLYFYWYRQILGQKVEFLVSFYNNEISEKSEIFDDQFSVERPDGSNFTLKIRSTKLEDSAMYFCASSVLAGDYYEQYFGPGTRLTVT.

This chain links TRBV21-1 with TRBJ1-2; the D call of TRBD1 is as the table states it, not checked on the DNA. TRBV21-1 is recorded as a pseudogene. The CDR3 loop spans 13 amino acids. The CDR3 DNA reads as TGTGCCAGCAGCCCTGGGACAGGGGAAGGCTACACCTTC. It specifies CASSPGTGEGYTF.

The rearrangement joins TRBV7-6 to TRBJ2-2; 8 bases are shared with TRBD2. This CDR3 is built from 16 residues. J gave up 4 bases and V 4 bases, and 8 bases lay outside the gene matches. The germline gives CDR1 SGHVS, CDR2 FNYEAQ. CDR3 region: CASSWGEAGVTGELFF. CDR3 bases: TGTGCCAGCAGCTGGGGGGAAGCGGGAGTCACCGGGGAGCTGTTTTTT.

The CDR3 DNA sequence: TGTGCCAGCAGCTTAGCATTGAGCGGAAATGAGCAGTTCTTC. It codes for CASSLALSGNEQFF. The V and J genes are TRBV7-2 and TRBJ2-1, with D perhaps TRBD2 (5 bases). Per germline, CDR1 SGHTA and CDR2 FQGNSA. V lost 0 bases and J 7 bases, leaving 10 bases between the germline ends. CDR3 length: 14 residues.

The V call is TRBV7-8, the J call TRBJ1-1; 10 nucleotides match TRBD1. The junction had 4 bases not matched to a gene; V was cut back by 6 bases and J by 0 bases. CDR1 is SGHVS and CDR2 is FQNEAQ in the germline V gene. The CDR3 runs to 15 residues. CDR3 sequence: CASRGTGVMNTEAFF. The CDR3 nucleotides read TGTGCCAGCAGGGGGACAGGGGTAATGAACACTGAAGCTTTCTTT. Based on the CDR3 plus reference TRBV7-8 and TRBJ1-1, the full variable domain is GAGVSQSPRYKVAKRGQDVALRCDPISGHVSLFWYQQALGQGPEFLTYFQNEAQLDKSGLPSDRFFAERPEGSVSTLKIQRTQQEDSAVYLCASRGTGVMNTEAFFGQGTRLTVV.

V usage is TRBV27 and J usage is TRBJ1-1; TRBD1 matches at 7 bases. Germline lookup yields CDR1 MNHEY and CDR2 SMNVEV (reference sequence). V gave up 5 bases and J gave up 5 bases; unmatched junction bases: 5. This CDR3 has 13 amino acids. This CDR3 reads CASSRYRGTEAFF. The CDR3 region has the DNA TGTGCCAGCAGTCGTTACAGGGGAACTGAAGCTTTCTTT.

This CDR3 reads CASSLGPEKLFF. The CDR3 region has the DNA TGTGCCAGTAGTCTGGGCCCTGAAAAACTGTTTTTT. The chain has TRBV19 and TRBJ1-4; D is ambiguous. CDR3 size: 12 residues. Germline V lookup: CDR1 LNHDA, CDR2 SQIVND (reference sequence). Deletions cut 5 bases from V and 7 bases from J, with 8 bases between.

The genes are TRBV12-5 and TRBJ2-1; the match to TRBD1 covers 8 bases. This CDR3 is built from 15 residues. Germline V gene lookup returns CDR1 LGHNT and CDR2 FRNRAP. The trim removed 4 bases at V and 0 bases at J, leaving 2 bases unmatched. The DNA of the CDR3 is TGTGCTAGTGGTTGGACAGGGAGCTCCTACAATGAGCAGTTCTTC. Residues: CASGWTGSSYNEQFF.

The chain joins TRBV2 to TRBJ1-1, with unresolved D. CDR1 and CDR2 (germline): SNHLY, FYNNEI. Between the trimmed V and J ends, which lost 7 bases and 2 bases, there was a span of 11 bases. This CDR3 is 13 amino acids long. The CDR3 is CASTGEGNTEAFF. CDR3 DNA: TGTGCCAGCACCGGGGAGGGAAACACTGAAGCTTTCTTT.

The chain is built from TRBV10-3 and TRBJ1-2; 7 nucleotides align to TRBD1. This CDR3 has 13 amino acids. Looked up from germline, CDR1 is ENHRY and CDR2 is SYGVKD. J lost 7 bases, V lost 4 bases, and 6 bases had no gene match. The chain's CDR3 is CAISVEGARGYTF. CDR3 sequence (DNA): TGTGCCATCAGTGTGGAGGGGGCGCGTGGCTACACCTTC.

The J gene is TRBJ2-7, the V gene TRBV7-8; the match to TRBD2 covers 15 bases. V was pared by 2 bases and J by 4 bases, with 3 bases of the junction left unmatched. The CDR3 has 16 amino acids. Germline V gene lookup returns CDR1 SGHVS and CDR2 FQNEAQ. The CDR3 reads CASSLRGLAGGYEQYF. DNA of the CDR3: TGTGCCAGCAGCTTAAGGGGACTAGCGGGAGGATACGAGCAGTACTTC.

The chain recombines TRBV6-1 with TRBJ1-2, with D uncertain. Germline V gene data show CDR1 as MNHNS and CDR2 as SASEGT. Between the trimmed V and J ends, which lost 0 bases and 4 bases, there was a span of 9 bases. CDR3 size: 14 residues. The CDR3 coding sequence is TGTGCCAGCAGTGAAGCAGGAGCAAGCTATGGCTACACCTTC. Its protein is CASSEAGASYGYTF.

V and J are TRBV6-5 and TRBJ1-1; D gene ambiguous. There are 16 residues in the CDR3. V was clipped by 4 bases and J by 0 bases, with 15 bases between them. Germline V lookup: CDR1 MNHEY, CDR2 SVGAGI. CDR3 in amino acids: CASSSSLVFMNTEAFF. CDR3 DNA sequence: TGTGCCAGCAGTTCCAGTTTGGTATTCATGAACACTGAAGCTTTCTTT.

The chain links TRBV7-2 to TRBJ2-7; TRBD2 matches at 7 bases. The CDR3 spans 15 residues. V dropped 2 bases and J dropped 4; count of bases not matched to a gene: 8. CDR1 and CDR2 (germline): SGHTA, FQGNSA. CDR3 DNA sequence: TGTGCCAGCAGCTTAACCGTCGGGGGGTTGTACGAGCAGTACTTC. It is translated as CASSLTVGGLYEQYF.

The chain couples TRBV10-3 to TRBJ1-2, with D uncertain. Trimming removed 6 bases from V and 0 bases from J, with 11 bases in between. CDR3 length equals 14 residues. The germline CDR1 and CDR2 sequences are ENHRY and SYGVKD. CDR3 coding DNA: TGTGCCATCAGAGTGATAGACACTAACTATGGCTACACCTTC. Protein: CAIRVIDTNYGYTF.

The chain carries TRBV19 and TRBJ2-1; unclear D gene. The CDR3 runs to 12 residues. V gave up 5 bases and J gave up 6 bases, with 8 bases separating them. The germline V gene encodes CDR1 LNHDA and CDR2 SQIVND (reference sequence). The CDR3 coding sequence is TGTGCCAGTAGTCATAGCAGCAATGAGCAGTTCTTC. It yields the protein CASSHSSNEQFF.

The CDR3 DNA follows: TGTGCCACCAGCAGAAACAAAAAGGGGGTCGAGCAGTACTTC. Translated: CATSRNKKGVEQYF. The chain carries TRBV15 and TRBJ2-7; TRBD1 is a possible D gene (6 bases). The V end was cut by 2 bases, the J end by 6 bases, with 14 bases between. Per germline, CDR1 LNHNV and CDR2 YYDKDF (reference sequence). This CDR3 contains 14 residues.

This sequence joins TRBV13 and TRBJ2-5; 9 nucleotides line up with TRBD2. The V segment lost 6 bases and the J segment 4 bases; nucleotides outside the gene matches: 6. The CDR3 extends over 14 amino acids. Germline loops: CDR1 PRHDT, CDR2 FYEKMQ (reference sequence). The CDR3 sequence: CASRYRRGGETQYF. In DNA, the CDR3 is TGTGCCAGCAGATACCGGCGGGGGGGAGAGACCCAGTACTTC.

The J gene is TRBJ2-7, the V gene TRBV25-1; D is undetermined. Germline V CDR1 and CDR2: MGHDK, SYGVNS. V was clipped by 4 bases and J by 3 bases, with 7 bases between them. CDR3 length: 12 amino acids. CDR3 nucleotides: TGTGCCAGCAGTGCGACGGGCTACGAGCAGTACTTC. Translating it yields CASSATGYEQYF.

The table lists this clone with a few counts. The chain is built from TRBV12-2 and TRBJ1-6. TRBV12-2 is tagged as a pseudogene. CDR3 size: 23 residues. The CDR3, as DNA: TGTGCAAGTCGCTTAGCTCAACTGGGGGGTGGGGAAGTTTGCGAAGTTTGCGATTCACCCCTCCACTTT. It translates to CASRLAQLGGGEVCEVCDSPLHF.

The V and J genes are TRBV7-2 and TRBJ1-2; maybe TRBD1 (6 bases). Germline loops: CDR1 SGHTA, CDR2 FQGNSA. Trimming cost V 1 base and J 6 bases, with 9 bases left between them. The CDR3 loop spans 13 amino acids. Written as DNA, the CDR3 is TGTGCCAGCAGCTTAGGTTACAGGGATGGCTACACCTTC. It encodes CASSLGYRDGYTF.

The J gene is TRBJ1-3, the V gene TRBV6-5; possible D gene TRBD1, 5 bases. The CDR3 extends over 15 amino acids. Germline V CDR1 and CDR2: MNHEY, SVGAGI. Trimming took 6 bases from V and 1 from J, leaving 13 bases between them. CDR3 loop: CASRDRRESGNTIYF. The CDR3 nucleotides are TGTGCCAGCAGAGACAGAAGGGAATCTGGAAACACCATATATTTT.

V and J are TRBV7-9 and TRBJ1-4; D is unresolved. Germline V gene data show CDR1 as SEHNR and CDR2 as FQNEAQ (reference sequence). The CDR3 extends over 15 amino acids. V shed 5 bases and J shed 7 bases, with 17 bases lying between them. The CDR3 DNA follows: TGTGCCAGCAGCCCCCCACCAGGCCTCCTTGAAAAACTGTTTTTT. Residues: CASSPPPGLLEKLFF.

The V and J genes are TRBV24-1 and TRBJ2-7; no clear D gene. The CDR3 is 14 amino acids. V dropped 3 bases and J dropped 5 bases, with 13 bases sitting between them. Germline assignment: CDR1 KGHDR and CDR2 SFDVKD. CDR3 coding DNA: TGTGCCACCAGTGATAGTAGAAACCGGGACGAGCAGTACTTC. Translation: CATSDSRNRDEQYF.

J is TRBJ2-2 and V is TRBV27; a weak D match, TRBD2 (6 bases). The CDR3 sequence is 15 residues long. The V gene lost 6 bases and the J gene lost 2 bases, with 13 bases spanning the gap. In germline, CDR1 is MNHEY, CDR2 SMNVEV (reference sequence). The CDR3: CASRNAGLNTGELFF. Here the CDR3 DNA reads TGTGCCAGCAGAAATGCGGGACTTAACACCGGGGAGCTGTTTTTT.